This T cell receptor beta chain stems from a study of cytomegalovirus exposure and HLA in healthy donors. Study at large: Of the donors genotyped, several hundred in all, about 82% fell in the Caucasian-associated ancestry cluster.

This CDR3 is built from 16 residues. Trimming cost V 5 bases and J 5 bases; bases outside gene matches: 10. Germline assignment: CDR1 LNHDA and CDR2 SQIVND (reference sequence). Study-wide findings and caveats: Productive rates of about 87% or about 30% were seen for most TCR beta V segments in an earlier analysis.

About this clone: Its antigen is undetermined.

The PCR employed 60 Vbeta primers together with 13 Jbeta primers. Measured with immunoSEQ multiplex PCR; TCRdb has only the in-frame clones, and not every one. The sample lists some 130,000 clones; approximately 82% were seen once. Sample: PBMCs. This TCR derives from a boy younger than 10 in good health and CMV-seronegative. The V and J genes are TRBV19 and TRBJ1-4; 8 bases align to TRBD1. In nucleotides, the CDR3 is TGTGCCAGTAGTTCCCTAAGGGACAGGCTAAATGAAAAACTGTTTTTT. This encodes CASSSLRDRLNEKLFF.